This T cell receptor (beta chain) is from a study of cytomegalovirus exposure and HLA in healthy donors. General observations from the study: Trimming of TCR beta V- and J-genes showed a link, identified in a later analysis, to a missense DCLRE1C variant. Analysis was performed later, and it showed HLA-associated TCR beta chains to be more clonally expanded than equally common others. In a later analysis, parvovirus B19, influenza, CMV and Epstein-Barr virus appeared linked to several top co-occurrence clusters. A classifier reportedly called cytomegalovirus status with high sensitivity and specificity.

It was with 60 Vbeta and 13 Jbeta primers that the PCR ran. The method was immunoSEQ multiplex PCR; TCRdb's version includes in-frame clones alone and lacks a portion of them. The data hold roughly 180,000 clones, with 80% to 85% observed a single time. The CDR3 is made up of 15 amino acids. The germline V gene has CDR1 GTSNPN and CDR2 SVGIG (reference sequence). Trimming left V 4 bases short and J 0 bases short, with 12 bases between. Comments on this clone: Its specificity is unknown.

The sequencing sample was made of PBMCs. The chain employs TRBV30 and TRBJ1-4; D unclear. The source of this sequence is a man between 25 and 39 years old in good health and CMV-seronegative. The CDR3 reads CAWKDGGATNEKLFF. CDR3 coding DNA: TGTGCCTGGAAGGATGGCGGAGCAACTAATGAAAAACTGTTTTTT. Together with reference TRBV30 and TRBJ1-4, the CDR3 gives the full variable domain: SQTIHQWPATLVQPVGSPLSLECTVEGTSNPNLYWYRQAAGRGLQLLFYSVGIGQISSEVPQNLSASRPQDRQFILSSKKLLLSDSGFYLCAWKDGGATNEKLFFGSGTQLSVL.